This TCR beta chain was profiled in a study of cytomegalovirus exposure and HLA in healthy donors. CDR3 length equals 14 residues. Germline V lookup: CDR1 ENHRY, CDR2 SYGVKD. The ends were cut back, 2 bases at V and 4 bases at J, with 11 bases in the middle. Regarding this clone: What it binds is unknown.

Overall study findings and caveats: It was confirmed in vitro that three of the CMV-associated chains were specific for CMV antigens. Published work reported that the classifier diagnosed cytomegalovirus status with high specificity and sensitivity. A later analysis found first-cohort TCR clusters tended to co-occur in the 90 to 150 validation repertoires. The study labeled 150 to 200 TCR beta chains cytomegalovirus-associated.

Only in-frame clones appear in the TCRdb table, and some are missing; sequencing was by immunoSEQ multiplex PCR. The top ten hold over 2.5% of the sample, which has approximately 210,000 clones, about 86% seen once. The sequencing input was PBMCs. The chain links TRBV10-3 to TRBJ1-2; D is ambiguous. The source of this sequence is a woman between 18 and 29 years old in good health and CMV-seronegative. CDR3: CAISEPTLFYGYTF. The CDR3 region has the DNA TGTGCCATCAGTGAGCCAACCCTATTCTATGGCTACACCTTC.